The 10 T cell receptor beta chains below come from one sample, sequenced in a study of OX40 agonist ivuxolimab in advanced cancers. This table comes from immunoSEQ multiplex PCR, and its TCRdb copy is limited to in-frame clones, with some not included. The data contain about 98,000 clones, approximately 93% of them seen just once; the ten biggest clones take up about 0.3%. The sample was CD4+ or CD8+ T cells sorted from blood, taken in a trial of the OX40 agonist ivuxolimab. The receptors here all came from an adult with an advanced solid tumor such as melanoma, head and neck, liver or kidney cancer.

This clone was observed once. This chain connects TRBV29-1 to TRBJ2-1; TRBD2 aligns across 13 bases. The CDR3 runs to 15 residues. V lost 4 bases to trimming and J lost 4 bases; unmatched junction nucleotides: 4. Looked up from germline, CDR1 is SQVTM and CDR2 is ANQGSEA. The CDR3 DNA reads TGCAGCGTTGGGCGACTAGCGGGAGGTTACAATGAGCAGTTCTTC. This codes for CSVGRLAGGYNEQFF.

The chain is built from TRBV5-5 and TRBJ2-3; 7 nucleotides match TRBD1. CDR3 length: 15 amino acids. CDR1 and CDR2 (germline): SGHKS, YYEKEE (reference sequence). With 4 bases clipped from V and 5 bases from J, the junction kept 10 bases outside the gene matches. CDR3 in amino acids: CASSRPGGVGDTQYF. In DNA, the CDR3 is TGTGCCAGCAGCAGGCCAGGGGGAGTAGGAGATACGCAGTATTTT.

V usage is TRBV5-8 and J usage is TRBJ2-1; 13 nucleotides match TRBD2. V was clipped by 4 bases and J by 2 bases; unmatched bases: 3. The CDR3 is 16 amino acids. Per the germline V gene, CDR1 is SGHTS and CDR2 is YDEGEE. The CDR3 is CASSHTSGGAYNEQFF. CDR3 DNA sequence: TGTGCCAGCAGCCATACTAGCGGGGGGGCCTACAATGAGCAGTTCTTC.

The chain carries TRBV28 and TRBJ2-1, with 11 bases that match TRBD1. CDR1 is MDHEN and CDR2 is SYDVKM in the germline V gene. This CDR3 comprises 14 residues. V lost 10 bases, J lost 12 bases, and 14 bases stayed unmatched. The CDR3 nucleotides read TGTGCCACCAGGGGACAGGGGGAGTCATTAAGGCAGTTCTTC. Translated, it gives CATRGQGESLRQFF. The full variable domain, completed using reference TRBV28 and TRBJ2-1, is DVKVTQSSRYLVKRTGEKVFLECVQDMDHENMFWYRQDPGLGLRLIYFSYDVKMKEKGDIPEGYSVSREKKERFSLILESASTNQTSMYLCATRGQGESLRQFFGPGTRLTVL.

The chain is built from TRBV9 and TRBJ2-1, with 8 positions matching TRBD2. CDR1 is SGDLS and CDR2 is YYNGEE in the germline V gene. The CDR3 extends over 15 amino acids. V lost 4 bases, J lost 3 bases, and 6 bases stayed unmatched. CDR3 protein: CASSLLAGLYNEQFF. The CDR3, as DNA: TGTGCCAGCAGCCTCCTAGCGGGTCTCTACAATGAGCAGTTCTTC.

In this sample, this clone turned up once. Different DNA sequences within this sample yield the same CDR3. The chain employs TRBV10-1 and TRBJ2-7; 7 bases are shared with TRBD2. Germline V gene data show CDR1 as WNHNN and CDR2 as SYGVQD (reference sequence). CDR3 length: 13 amino acids. J lost 7 bases, V lost 6 bases, and 9 bases had no gene match. The chain's CDR3 is CASSPPRGDEQYF. The CDR3 DNA sequence: TGCGCCAGCAGCCCACCCCGGGGGGATGAGCAGTACTTC.

This chain uses TRBV6-5 with TRBJ2-3, with D uncertain. This CDR3 has 15 amino acids. Per germline, CDR1 MNHEY and CDR2 SVGAGI. The V end lost 0 bases, the J end lost 4 bases, and 11 bases lay between the germline ends. CDR3 DNA: TGTGCCAGCAGTTACTCGATTAGTGGGCCAGATACGCAGTATTTT. Its protein is CASSYSISGPDTQYF.

The chain couples TRBV6-6 to TRBJ1-4, with TRBD1 matching over 9 bases. CDR3 size: 13 residues. The junction had 3 bases not matched to a gene; V was cut back by 6 bases and J by 7 bases. Germline-derived CDR1 and CDR2 are MNHNY and SVGAGI (reference sequence). The CDR3, as DNA: TGTGCCAGCAGCCGGGACAGGGTTGAAAAACTGTTTTTT. Its protein is CASSRDRVEKLFF.

This chain links TRBV11-3 with TRBJ2-1; tentative D call: TRBD2 (5 bases). The V gene's germline CDR1 is SGHNT and CDR2 YENEEA. Trimming pared 6 bases from V and 8 bases from J, leaving 17 bases between. This CDR3 spans 14 amino acids. This CDR3 is CASRGTRSGDEQFF. As DNA, the CDR3 is TGTGCCAGCAGAGGCACTAGGTCTGGCGATGAGCAGTTCTTC.

The chain joins TRBV28 to TRBJ2-1; the match to TRBD2 covers 7 bases. Germline trimming cut 3 bases from V and 5 bases from J; bases unmatched to any gene: 4. There are 14 residues in the CDR3. Per germline, CDR1 MDHEN and CDR2 SYDVKM. In DNA form, the CDR3 reads TGTGCCAGCAGTTTTGGGACTACAAACAATGAGCAGTTCTTC. It translates to CASSFGTTNNEQFF.